This T cell receptor beta chain is drawn from a study of T cell responses to AZD1222 COVID-19 vaccine. CDR1 and CDR2 (germline): SNHLY, FYNNEI. The CDR3 runs 16 residues. V lost 2 bases, J lost 4 bases, and 12 bases lay in between. Assay: immunoSEQ multiplex PCR; the TCRdb copy retains only in-frame clones and omits some. The sample holds 90,000 to 110,000 clones; approximately 89% are singletons and the top ten take approximately 40%. Findings and caveats of the study: The peak T cell response came first, and repertoires were sampled only after it.

This clone has just a few counts. Its specificity is unknown. The gene calls are TRBV2 and TRBJ2-6, with D possibly TRBD1 on 5 matching bases. Source: peripheral blood, taken 28 days after the second AZD1222 dose. This sequence originates from an adult who received the AZD1222 COVID-19 vaccine. The CDR3 DNA follows: TGTGCCAGCAGTGAAAAGGGGATCCCGGGGGCCAACGTCCTGACTTTC. Its protein is CASSEKGIPGANVLTF.